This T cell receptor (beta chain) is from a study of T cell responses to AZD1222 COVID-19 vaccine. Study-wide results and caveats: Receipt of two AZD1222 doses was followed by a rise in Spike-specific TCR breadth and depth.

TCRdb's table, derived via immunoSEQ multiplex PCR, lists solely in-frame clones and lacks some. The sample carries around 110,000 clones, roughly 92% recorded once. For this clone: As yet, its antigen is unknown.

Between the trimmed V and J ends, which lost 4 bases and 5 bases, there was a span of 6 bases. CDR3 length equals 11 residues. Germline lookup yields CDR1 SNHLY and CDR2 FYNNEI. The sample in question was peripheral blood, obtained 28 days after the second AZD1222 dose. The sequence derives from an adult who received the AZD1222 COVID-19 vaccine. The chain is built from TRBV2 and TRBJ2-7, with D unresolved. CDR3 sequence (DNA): TGTGCCAGCAGTGTGACCCACGAGCAGTACTTC. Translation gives CASSVTHEQYF.